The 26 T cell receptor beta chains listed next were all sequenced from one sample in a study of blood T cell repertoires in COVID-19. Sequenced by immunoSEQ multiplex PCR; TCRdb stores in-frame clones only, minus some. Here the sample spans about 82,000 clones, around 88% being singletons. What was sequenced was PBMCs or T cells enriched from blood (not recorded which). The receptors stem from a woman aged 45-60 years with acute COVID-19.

The CDR3, as DNA: TGTGCCAGCAGTGCCACTCGCCTAGCACAAGATACGCAGTATTTT. Its translation: CASSATRLAQDTQYF. The chain has TRBV2 and TRBJ2-3; the D gene is possibly TRBD2 (5 bases). The CDR3 length is 15 residues. The germline V and J ends were trimmed by 4 bases and 5 bases, with 16 bases remaining between them. In germline, CDR1 is SNHLY, CDR2 FYNNEI.

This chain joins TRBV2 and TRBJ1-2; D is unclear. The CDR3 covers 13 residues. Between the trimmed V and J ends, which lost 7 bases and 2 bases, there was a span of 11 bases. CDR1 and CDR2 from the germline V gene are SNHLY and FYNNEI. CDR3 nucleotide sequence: TGTGCCAGCATGCGTACTTGGAACTATGGCTACACCTTC. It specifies CASMRTWNYGYTF.

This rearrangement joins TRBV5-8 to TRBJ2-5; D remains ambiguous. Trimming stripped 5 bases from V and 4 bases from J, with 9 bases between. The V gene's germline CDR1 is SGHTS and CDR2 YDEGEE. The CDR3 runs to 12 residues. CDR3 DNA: TGTGCCAGCAGATCGTCCGGAGAGACCCAGTACTTC. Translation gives CASRSSGETQYF.

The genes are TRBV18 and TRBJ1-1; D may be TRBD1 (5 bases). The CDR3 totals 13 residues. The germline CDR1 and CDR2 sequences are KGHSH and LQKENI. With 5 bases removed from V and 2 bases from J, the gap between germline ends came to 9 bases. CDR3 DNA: TGTGCCAGCTCAGTGACAGCTAACACTGAAGCTTTCTTT. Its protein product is CASSVTANTEAFF.

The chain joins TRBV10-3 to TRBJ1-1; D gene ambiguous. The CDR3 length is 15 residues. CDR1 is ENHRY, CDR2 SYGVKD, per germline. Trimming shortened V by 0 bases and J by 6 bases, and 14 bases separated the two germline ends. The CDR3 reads CAISESSSRVAEAFF. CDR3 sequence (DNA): TGTGCCATCAGTGAGTCAAGCTCCCGCGTGGCTGAAGCTTTCTTT.

The CDR3, as DNA: TGTGCCAGCAGAGGGGGGGGCAATCAGCCCCAGCATTTT. It encodes CASRGGGNQPQHF. The chain employs TRBV6-5 and TRBJ1-5; tentative D call: TRBD1 (6 bases). There are 13 residues in the CDR3. CDR1 is MNHEY and CDR2 is SVGAGI in the germline V gene. The V gene lost 6 bases and the J gene lost 2 bases, with 8 bases spanning the gap.

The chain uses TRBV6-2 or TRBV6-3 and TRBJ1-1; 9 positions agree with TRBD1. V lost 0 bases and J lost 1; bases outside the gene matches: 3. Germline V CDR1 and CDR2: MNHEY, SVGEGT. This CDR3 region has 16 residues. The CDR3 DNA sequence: TGTGCCAGCAGTTACTCTAGGACAGGGGAGAACACTGAAGCTTTCTTT. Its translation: CASSYSRTGENTEAFF.

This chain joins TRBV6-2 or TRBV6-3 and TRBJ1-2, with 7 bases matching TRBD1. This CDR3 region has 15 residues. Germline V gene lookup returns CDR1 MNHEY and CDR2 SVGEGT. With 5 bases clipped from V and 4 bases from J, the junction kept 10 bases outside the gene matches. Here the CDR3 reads CASSARQGAVYGYTF. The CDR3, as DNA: TGTGCCAGCAGTGCTCGACAGGGAGCGGTCTATGGCTACACCTTC.

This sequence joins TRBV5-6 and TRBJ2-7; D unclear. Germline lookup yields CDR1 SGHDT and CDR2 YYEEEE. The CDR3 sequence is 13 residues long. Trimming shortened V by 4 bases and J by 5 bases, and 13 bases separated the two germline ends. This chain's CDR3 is CASSPAPLHEQYF. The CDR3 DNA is TGTGCCAGCAGCCCCGCACCGCTACACGAGCAGTACTTC.

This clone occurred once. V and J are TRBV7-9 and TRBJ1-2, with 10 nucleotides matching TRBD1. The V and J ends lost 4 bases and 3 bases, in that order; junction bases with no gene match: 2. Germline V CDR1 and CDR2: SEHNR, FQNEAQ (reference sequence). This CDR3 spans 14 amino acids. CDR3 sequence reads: CASSSTGGHYGYTF. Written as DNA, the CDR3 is TGTGCCAGCAGCTCGACAGGGGGCCACTATGGCTACACCTTC.

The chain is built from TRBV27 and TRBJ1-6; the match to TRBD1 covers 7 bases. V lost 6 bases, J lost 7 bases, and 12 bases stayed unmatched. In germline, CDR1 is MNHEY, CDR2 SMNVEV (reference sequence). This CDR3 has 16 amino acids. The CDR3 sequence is CASSYNPGQRNSPLHF. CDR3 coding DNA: TGTGCCAGCAGCTATAACCCGGGACAGAGAAATTCACCCCTCCACTTT.

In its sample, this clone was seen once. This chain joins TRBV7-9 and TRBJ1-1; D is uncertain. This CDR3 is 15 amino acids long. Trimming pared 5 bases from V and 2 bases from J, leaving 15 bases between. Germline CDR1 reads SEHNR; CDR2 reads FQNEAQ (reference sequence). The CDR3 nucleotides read TGTGCCAGCAGCCAACGGGAAGAATCTAACACTGAAGCTTTCTTT. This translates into CASSQREESNTEAFF.

The CDR3 here is CASSGLTGSYGYTF. DNA of the CDR3: TGTGCCAGCAGTGGACTGACAGGTAGCTATGGCTACACCTTC. The genes are TRBV25-1 and TRBJ1-2; possible D gene TRBD1, 6 bases. The CDR3 length is 14 residues. V shed 4 bases and J shed 4 bases, with 13 bases lying between them. In germline, CDR1 is MGHDK, CDR2 SYGVNS.

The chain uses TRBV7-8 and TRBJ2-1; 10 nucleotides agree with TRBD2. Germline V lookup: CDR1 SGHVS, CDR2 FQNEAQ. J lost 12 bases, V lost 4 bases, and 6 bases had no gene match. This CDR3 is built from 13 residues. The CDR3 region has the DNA TGTGCCAGCAGCTGGATAGCGGGGGGAGGGCAGTTCTTC. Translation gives CASSWIAGGGQFF.

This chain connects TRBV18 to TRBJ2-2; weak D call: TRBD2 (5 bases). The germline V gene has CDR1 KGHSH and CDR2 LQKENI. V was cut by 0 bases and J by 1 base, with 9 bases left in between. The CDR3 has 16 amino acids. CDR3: CASSPPYEGNTGELFF. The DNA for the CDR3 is TGTGCCAGCTCACCACCTTATGAGGGGAACACCGGGGAGCTGTTTTTT.

In DNA, the CDR3 is TGTGCCAGTAGTATCCTGGGCGGGAGGTATAACAATGAGCAGTTCTTC. Its protein product is CASSILGGRYNNEQFF. The chain couples TRBV19 to TRBJ2-1; TRBD2 matches at 8 bases. The trim removed 3 bases at V and 5 bases at J, leaving 9 bases unmatched. Germline loops: CDR1 LNHDA, CDR2 SQIVND (reference sequence). The CDR3 is made up of 16 amino acids.

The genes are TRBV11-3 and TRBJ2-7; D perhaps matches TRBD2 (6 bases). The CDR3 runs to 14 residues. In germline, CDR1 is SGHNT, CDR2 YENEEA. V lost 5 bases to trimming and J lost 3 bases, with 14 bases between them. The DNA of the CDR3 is TGTGCCAGCAGCCGTGGGGGACTTGACTACGAGCAGTACTTC. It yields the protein CASSRGGLDYEQYF.

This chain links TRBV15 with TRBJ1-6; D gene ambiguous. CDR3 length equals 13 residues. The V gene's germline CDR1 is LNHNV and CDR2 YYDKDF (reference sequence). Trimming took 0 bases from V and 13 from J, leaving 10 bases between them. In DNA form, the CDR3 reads TGTGCCACCAGCAGAGATGGTACCCAGCCCCTCCACTTT. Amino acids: CATSRDGTQPLHF.

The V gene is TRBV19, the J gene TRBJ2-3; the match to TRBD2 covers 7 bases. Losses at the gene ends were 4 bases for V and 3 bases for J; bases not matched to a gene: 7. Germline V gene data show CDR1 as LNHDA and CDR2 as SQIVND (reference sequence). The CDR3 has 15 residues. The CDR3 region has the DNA TGTGCCAGTAGTAATCTGCGGGAGACGACAGATACGCAGTATTTT. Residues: CASSNLRETTDTQYF. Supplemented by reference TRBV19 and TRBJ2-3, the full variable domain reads DGGITQSPKYLFRKEGQNVTLSCEQNLNHDAMYWYRQDPGQGLRLIYYSQIVNDFQKGDIAEGYSVSREKKESFPLTVTSAQKNPTAFYLCASSNLRETTDTQYFGPGTRLTVL.

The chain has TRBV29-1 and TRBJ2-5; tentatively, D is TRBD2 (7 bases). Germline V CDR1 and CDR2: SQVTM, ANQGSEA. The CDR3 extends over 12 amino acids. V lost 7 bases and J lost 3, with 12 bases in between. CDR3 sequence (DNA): TGCAGCGGCCTAGGGGGGGAAGAGACCCAGTACTTC. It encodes CSGLGGEETQYF.

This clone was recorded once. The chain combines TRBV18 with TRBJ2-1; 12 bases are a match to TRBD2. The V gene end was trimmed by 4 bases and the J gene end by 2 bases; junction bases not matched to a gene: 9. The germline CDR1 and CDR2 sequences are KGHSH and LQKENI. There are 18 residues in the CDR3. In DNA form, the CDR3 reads TGTGCCAGCTCACAAAGGACTAGCGGGACTCTCGCCTACAATGAGCAGTTCTTC. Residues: CASSQRTSGTLAYNEQFF.

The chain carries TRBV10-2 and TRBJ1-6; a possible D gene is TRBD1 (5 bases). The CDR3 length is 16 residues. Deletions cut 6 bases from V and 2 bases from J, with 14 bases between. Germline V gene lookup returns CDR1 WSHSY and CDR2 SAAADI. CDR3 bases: TGCGCCAGCAGGCCCCGGACAAGCACCTATAATTCACCCCTCCACTTT. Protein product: CASRPRTSTYNSPLHF.

The CDR3 here is CASSLNGPGSGNTIYF. DNA of the CDR3: TGTGCCAGCAGCTTAAACGGTCCGGGCTCTGGAAACACCATATATTTT. The V call is TRBV7-9, the J call TRBJ1-3; D is uncertain. Germline CDR1 is SEHNR and CDR2 is FQNEAQ (reference sequence). CDR3 size: 16 residues. The V end was cut by 2 bases, the J end by 0 bases, with 11 bases between.

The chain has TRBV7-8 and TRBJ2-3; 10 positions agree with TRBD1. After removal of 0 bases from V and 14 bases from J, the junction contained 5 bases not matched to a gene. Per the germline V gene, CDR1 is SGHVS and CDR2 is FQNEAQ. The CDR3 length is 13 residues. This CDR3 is CASSLARTGGVYF. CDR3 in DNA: TGTGCCAGCAGCTTAGCCCGGACAGGGGGTGTGTATTTT.

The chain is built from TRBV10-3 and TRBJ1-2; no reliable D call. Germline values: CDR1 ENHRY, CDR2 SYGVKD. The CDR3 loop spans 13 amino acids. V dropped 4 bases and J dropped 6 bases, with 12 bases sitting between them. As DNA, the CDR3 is TGTGCCATCAGTGGCCCCCGGGTCCATGGCTACACCTTC. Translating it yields CAISGPRVHGYTF.

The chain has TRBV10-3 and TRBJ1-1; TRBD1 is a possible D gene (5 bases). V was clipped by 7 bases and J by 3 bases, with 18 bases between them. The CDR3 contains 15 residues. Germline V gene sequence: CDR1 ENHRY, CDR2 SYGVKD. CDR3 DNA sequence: TGTGCCATCACCCCAGAAGGGGTCATCTACACTGAAGCTTTCTTT. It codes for CAITPEGVIYTEAFF.